This TCR beta chain was sequenced in a study of CD4 T cells in relation to SARS-CoV-2 and coronaviruses. The CDR3 is made up of 16 amino acids. V lost 2 bases and J 4 bases, leaving 17 bases between the germline ends. The germline V gene encodes CDR1 MDHEN and CDR2 SYDVKM. Before the COVID-19 pandemic, during about 2010-2019, CD4+ T cells were taken from unexposed donors. Isolation of CD4+ T cells took place after less than 11 days in culture. Unexposed-donor CD4+ T cells were probed with SARS-CoV-2 S/N and four cold-coronavirus spikes, cells permitting. Cultures received half-medium IL-2 refreshes on days 3 and 7. The sample holds one count of this clone. The antigen remains unidentified. The method was immunoSEQ multiplex PCR; TCRdb's version includes in-frame clones alone and lacks a portion of them. This table holds about 28,000 clones, more than 75% found once.

The material sequenced was CD4+ T cells from PBMCs, cultured in vitro. The chain carries TRBV28 and TRBJ1-2, with D unclear. The receptor was isolated from a human donor in good health. The CDR3 loop reads CASSLDAVGLSYGYTF. The CDR3 DNA sequence: TGTGCCAGCAGTTTAGACGCGGTCGGGCTTTCCTATGGCTACACCTTC.